This T cell receptor beta chain was retrieved from a study of identical twins (dated by TCRdb to the mid-2010s). Context from the whole study: To test whether fetal clonotypes persist, the study used deep sequencing on TCR alpha and beta repertoires from monozygotic twins, unrelated adults of various ages, and cord blood. To rule out contamination, replicate twin experiments were performed at different times with different library preparation protocols. Results the study describes overall, beyond this receptor: In monozygotic twins, recombination models systematically underestimated out-of-frame TCR alpha sharing, but the models matched the sharing seen between unrelated individuals. Out-of-frame TCR alpha sequences shared between twins showed an excess of low generation-probability sequences compared with coincidental sharing between unrelated individuals. Abundant cord blood beta clonotypes carried fewer insertions; young adult naive repertoires showed a weaker similar trend, while memory repertoires showed none. In beta out-of-frame sequences, excess twin sharing was weaker, because having fewer shared sequences lowered the signal-to-noise ratio. Conclusions relied on cross-sectional statistical analysis, since the same donors could not be followed over many years. Invariant T cells such as MAIT and iNKT could partly confound zero-insertion analyses, though diverse VJ usage argued against this for most clonotypes.

The junction carries 7 bases between V and J, which are trimmed by 2 bases and 6 bases respectively. Reading from cysteine to phenylalanine, the CDR3 counts 13 amino acids. Solely the CDR3 DNA is kept, with 39 bases framed from the first base. Looking up the germline V gene yields CDR1 WSHSY and CDR2 SAAADI. The library was obtained by 5' RACE. The instrument was an Illumina HiSeq 2000. A universal primer binding site was added through template switching, and the final cDNA carried a unique molecular identifier so that TCR cDNA molecules could be counted accurately. First-strand cDNA for TCR alpha and beta chains was synthesized from specific primers in the conserved constant-segment region. To control for contamination, every cDNA library carried two barcodes: a SMART-Mk sample barcode plus Illumina barcodes. TruSeq adapter sequences, together with Illumina sample barcodes, were added in two successive PCR steps. The Illumina HiSeq platform was used with custom primers to sequence TCR alpha and beta cDNA libraries. The original methods were these. MiGEC was used to process raw reads and extract unique molecular identifiers, and MiXCR was used to find CDR3 positions. Recombination models were inferred per individual with the repgenHMM and IGoR tools using an EM algorithm. The analysis of shared clonotypes was done with the tcR package in R, with sharing normalized by the product of cloneset sizes. To study raw recombination without the effects of thymic and clonal selection, out-of-frame nonproductive sequences were analyzed. TCRdb reprocessing: public reads trimmed at Q25 with fastp, clones called with MiXCR, in-frame beta chains kept. Records with the same CDR3 protein are collapsed into one entry carrying the most frequent genes and DNA. These V and J calls derive from TCRdb rather than the authors' analysis. This sample comprises roughly 490,000 distinct CDR3 sequences, 14% of them detected only once. The ten largest clones take up approximately 1% of the sample.

This clonotype appeared a few times. The clone's antigen remains unknown. The record has no base qualities; no much larger clone is one base away. Every donor in the study was a healthy Caucasian. The twin cohort comprised three pairs of female monozygotic twins, all aged roughly 18 to 30 years. CD4+ and CD8+ T cell populations were isolated with positive isolation kits from Invitrogen. These data were likewise used in another study, on yellow fever vaccine responses in identical twins. As noted in the second study: According to the authors, the vaccine-induced T cell response in identical twins seemed to be partly convergent and partly specific to each individual. In identical twins, the study followed T cell clones that responded to the vaccine with precision.

The chain couples TRBV10-2 to TRBJ2-2; TRBD1 is a weak D gene call, 6 bases matching. Material for sequencing was CD4+ T cells sorted from blood. The TCR comes from a woman aged 18-29 years in good health. This receptor carries the CDR3 CASSEGGAGELFF. The bases read TGCGCCAGCAGTGAGGGGGGCGCCGGGGAGCTGTTTTTT.